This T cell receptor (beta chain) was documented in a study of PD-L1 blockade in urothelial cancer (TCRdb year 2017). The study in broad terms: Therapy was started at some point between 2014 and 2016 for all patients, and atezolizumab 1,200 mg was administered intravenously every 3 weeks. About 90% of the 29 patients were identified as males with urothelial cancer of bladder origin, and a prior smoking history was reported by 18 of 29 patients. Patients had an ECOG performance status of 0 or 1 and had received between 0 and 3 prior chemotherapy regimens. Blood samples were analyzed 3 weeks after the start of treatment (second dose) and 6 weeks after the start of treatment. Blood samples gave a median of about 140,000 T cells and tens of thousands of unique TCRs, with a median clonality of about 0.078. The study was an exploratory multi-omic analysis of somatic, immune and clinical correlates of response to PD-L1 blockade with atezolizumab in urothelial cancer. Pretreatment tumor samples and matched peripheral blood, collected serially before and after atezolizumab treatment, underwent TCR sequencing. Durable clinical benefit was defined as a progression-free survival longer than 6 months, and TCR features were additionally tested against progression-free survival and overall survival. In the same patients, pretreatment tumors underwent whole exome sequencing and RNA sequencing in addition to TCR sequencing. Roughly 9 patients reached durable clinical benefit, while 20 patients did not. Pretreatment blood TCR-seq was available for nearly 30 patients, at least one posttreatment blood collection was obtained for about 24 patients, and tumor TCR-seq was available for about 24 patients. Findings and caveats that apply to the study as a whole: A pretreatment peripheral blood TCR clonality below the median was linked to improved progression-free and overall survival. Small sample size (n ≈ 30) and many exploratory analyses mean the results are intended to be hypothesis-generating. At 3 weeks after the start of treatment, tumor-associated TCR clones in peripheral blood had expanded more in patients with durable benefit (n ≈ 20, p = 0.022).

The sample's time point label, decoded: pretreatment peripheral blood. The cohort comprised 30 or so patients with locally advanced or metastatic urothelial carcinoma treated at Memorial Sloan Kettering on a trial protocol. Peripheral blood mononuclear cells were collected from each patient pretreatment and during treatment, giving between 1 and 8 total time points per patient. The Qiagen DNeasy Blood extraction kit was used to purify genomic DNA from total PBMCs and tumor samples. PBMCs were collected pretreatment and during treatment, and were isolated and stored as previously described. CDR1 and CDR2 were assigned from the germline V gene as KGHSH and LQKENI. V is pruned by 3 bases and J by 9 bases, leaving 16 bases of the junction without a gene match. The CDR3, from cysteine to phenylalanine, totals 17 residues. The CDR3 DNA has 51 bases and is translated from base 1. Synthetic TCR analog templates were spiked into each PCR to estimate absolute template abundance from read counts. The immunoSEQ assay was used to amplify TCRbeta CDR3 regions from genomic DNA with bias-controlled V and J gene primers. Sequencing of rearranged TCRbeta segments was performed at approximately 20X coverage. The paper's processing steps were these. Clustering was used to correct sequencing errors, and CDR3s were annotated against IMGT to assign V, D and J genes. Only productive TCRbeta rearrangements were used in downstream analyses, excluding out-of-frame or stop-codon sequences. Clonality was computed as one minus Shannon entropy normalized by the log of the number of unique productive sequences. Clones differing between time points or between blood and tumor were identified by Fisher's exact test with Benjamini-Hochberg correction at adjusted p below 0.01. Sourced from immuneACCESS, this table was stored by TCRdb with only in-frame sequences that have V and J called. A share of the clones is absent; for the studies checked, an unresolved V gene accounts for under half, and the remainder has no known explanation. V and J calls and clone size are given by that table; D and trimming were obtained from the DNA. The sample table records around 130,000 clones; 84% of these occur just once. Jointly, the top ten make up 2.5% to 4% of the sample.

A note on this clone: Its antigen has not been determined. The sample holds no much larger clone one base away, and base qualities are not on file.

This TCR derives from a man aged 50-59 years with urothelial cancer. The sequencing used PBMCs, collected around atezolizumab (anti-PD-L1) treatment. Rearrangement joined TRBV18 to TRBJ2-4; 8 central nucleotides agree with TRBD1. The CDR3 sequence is CASSPAGQGPGRIIQYF. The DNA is TGTGCCAGCTCACCGGCAGGACAGGGACCGGGTCGTATCATTCAGTACTTC.